This paragraph covers one T cell receptor beta chain sequence. This entry comes from a study of blood T cell repertoires in COVID-19. Whole-study context: Samples of COVID-19 (acute and convalescent) were obtained from the United States, Italy and Spain. Nucleic acid was either cDNA or gDNA, and it came from T cells, B-cell-depleted T cells, or PBMCs.

Study processing details: Estimates of nucleated cell counts were drawn from the amplification of reference gene primers. Here immunoSEQ multiplex PCR was the method, and the copy in TCRdb shows in-frame clones only, minus some. That table gives V, J and clone size, and the DNA gave D and trimming. This sample has some 220,000 clones, with around 83% found just once. After removal of 2 bases from V and 5 bases from J, the junction contained 5 bases not matched to a gene. There are 15 residues in the CDR3. Germline V gives CDR1 MDHEN, CDR2 SYDVKM. The sample comprised peripheral blood. The chain combines TRBV28 with TRBJ2-7; 11 bases agree with TRBD2. The source of this sequence is a woman in her sixties or seventies with COVID-19, enrolled during active disease. CDR3 DNA: TGTGCCAGCAGTTTAATTTCTAGCGGGAGGCACGAGCAGTACTTC. Translating it yields CASSLISSGRHEQYF.